The source of this T cell receptor (beta chain) is a study of cytomegalovirus exposure and HLA in healthy donors. CDR1 SGHTA and CDR2 FQGNSA come from the germline V gene. Trimming took 1 base from V and 3 from J, leaving 7 bases between them. The CDR3 runs to 13 residues. General study findings and limits: Clusters of TCRs from the first cohort tended to co-occur in the roughly 120 validation repertoires (as a later analysis found). The majority of TCR sequences were rare, yet some public TCRs appeared in many donors. The study put some 160 TCR beta chains on its list as cytomegalovirus-associated.

Libraries were prepared by immunoSEQ multiplex PCR; TCRdb keeps only in-frame clonotypes and omits some of them. The table records around 98,000 clones, around nine tenths of them present only once. Remarks on this clone: The antigen is not known.

Specimen: PBMCs. This receptor was taken from a woman aged 25 to 39 in good health and CMV-seronegative. This chain links TRBV7-2 with TRBJ2-7; TRBD2 is a possible D gene (6 bases). This CDR3 is CASSLGGLYEQYF. The DNA of the CDR3 is TGTGCCAGCAGCTTAGGGGGACTCTACGAGCAGTACTTC.